This passage covers 18 T cell receptor beta chains from one sample sequenced in a study of blood T cell repertoires in COVID-19. The table came from immunoSEQ multiplex PCR; TCRdb's copy has only in-frame clones and leaves some out. This table has around 200,000 clones, 75% to 90% appearing once. The source material was PBMCs or T cells enriched from blood (not recorded which). Source of these receptors: a woman aged 40 to 50 with acute COVID-19.

The V gene is TRBV9, the J gene TRBJ2-1, with D perhaps matching TRBD1 (7 bases). Trimming stripped 5 bases from V and 1 base from J, with 10 bases between. This CDR3 spans 14 amino acids. CDR1 and CDR2 (germline): SGDLS, YYNGEE. In DNA form, the CDR3 reads TGTGCCAGCAGTTCAGGGGGGTCCTACAATGAGCAGTTCTTC. Translated: CASSSGGSYNEQFF. The full variable domain, completed using reference TRBV9 and TRBJ2-1, is DSGVTQTPKHLITATGQRVTLRCSPRSGDLSVYWYQQSLDQGLQFLIQYYNGEERAKGNILERFSAQQFPDLHSELNLSSLELGDSALYFCASSSGGSYNEQFFGPGTRLTVL.

This chain uses TRBV4-1 with TRBJ2-7; TRBD1 might be the D (5 bases). CDR3 length: 17 amino acids. V lost 1 base, J lost 2 bases, and 18 bases lay in between. Germline V gene sequence: CDR1 MGHRA, CDR2 YSYEKL. DNA of the CDR3: TGCGCCAGCAGCCAAGTTTTAATGGGGCCCCCCCCCTACGAGCAGTACTTC. It codes for CASSQVLMGPPPYEQYF.

This clone was seen a few times. This chain uses TRBV5-1 with TRBJ1-5; possibly TRBD1 for D (5 bases). The CDR3 has 15 amino acids. Germline V gene lookup returns CDR1 SGHRS and CDR2 YFSETQ. V lost 0 bases, J lost 0 bases, and 7 bases lay in between. The CDR3 DNA reads as TGCGCCAGCAGCTTGGTAGGGGATAGCAATCAGCCCCAGCATTTT. Its translation is CASSLVGDSNQPQHF.

The V and J genes are TRBV7-2 and TRBJ2-1, with 11 bases that match TRBD2. V dropped 2 bases and J dropped 7; count of bases not matched to a gene: 7. The CDR3 contains 16 residues. Germline V gene lookup returns CDR1 SGHTA and CDR2 FQGNSA. CDR3 sequence reads: CASSLLQASGRNEQFF. As DNA, the CDR3 is TGTGCCAGCAGCTTATTACAGGCTAGCGGGAGGAATGAGCAGTTCTTC.

The chain is built from TRBV19 and TRBJ1-1, with D possibly TRBD1 on 6 matching bases. The CDR3 covers 17 residues. Germline CDR1 is LNHDA and CDR2 is SQIVND (reference sequence). V lost 5 bases, J lost 0 bases, and 19 bases lay in between. The CDR3 coding sequence is TGTGCCAGTAGTCCGATTGGGGGGGCGTTCTTGAACACTGAAGCTTTCTTT. Amino acids: CASSPIGGAFLNTEAFF.

This clone has only one observation. The chain employs TRBV10-3 and TRBJ1-6, with 8 bases lining up with TRBD1. Germline V gene data show CDR1 as ENHRY and CDR2 as SYGVKD. Trimming at V came to 10 bases and at J to 8 bases, leaving 7 bases not matched to a gene. The CDR3 sequence is 13 residues long. The CDR3 nucleotides are TGTGCCAGCGGACAGGGAGTTTATTCACCCCTCCACTTT. This codes for CASGQGVYSPLHF.

The V call is TRBV5-1, the J call TRBJ1-5, with D maybe TRBD1 (5 bases). V gave up 4 bases and J gave up 1 base, with 12 bases separating them. CDR3 length: 15 amino acids. Germline loops: CDR1 SGHRS, CDR2 YFSETQ. CDR3 region: CASSLGVASNQPQHF. DNA for the CDR3: TGCGCCAGCAGCCTAGGGGTTGCAAGCAATCAGCCCCAGCATTTT. Combining the CDR3 with reference TRBV5-1 and TRBJ1-5 gives the whole variable domain KAGVTQTPRYLIKTRGQQVTLSCSPISGHRSVSWYQQTPGQGLQFLFEYFSETQRNKGNFPGRFSGRQFSNSRSEMNVSTLELGDSALYLCASSLGVASNQPQHFGDGTRLSIL.

J is TRBJ2-1 and V is TRBV27, with 7 bases lining up with TRBD1. Losses at the gene ends were 1 base for V and 5 bases for J; bases not matched to a gene: 8. CDR1 MNHEY and CDR2 SMNVEV come from the germline V gene (reference sequence). CDR3 length: 16 residues. In nucleotides, the CDR3 is TGTGCCAGCAGTTTATACCGCTTCGGACAGGACAATGAGCAGTTCTTC. This sequence encodes CASSLYRFGQDNEQFF.

This chain links TRBV6-5 with TRBJ1-1, with D possibly matching TRBD1 (5 bases). CDR1 is MNHEY and CDR2 is SVGAGI in the germline V gene. V was shortened by 5 bases and J by 6 bases, with 16 bases between the two germline ends. This CDR3 has 14 residues. CDR3 amino acids: CASSPRGTGAEAFF. CDR3 sequence (DNA): TGTGCCAGCAGTCCCCGGGGGACCGGGGCTGAAGCTTTCTTT.

On this clone itself: This sample includes further DNA sequences coding for the same CDR3. The chain's CDR3 is CASSLTGGNQPQHF. The CDR3 DNA reads as TGTGCCAGCAGCCTTACAGGGGGAAATCAGCCCCAGCATTTT. V gene TRBV7-9 combines with J gene TRBJ1-5; 8 bases align to TRBD1. There are 14 residues in the CDR3. Germline CDR1 reads SEHNR; CDR2 reads FQNEAQ (reference sequence). The ends lost 5 bases at V and 4 bases at J; junction bases unmatched: 4. The full variable domain, completed using reference TRBV7-9 and TRBJ1-5, is DTGVSQNPRHKITKRGQNVTFRCDPISEHNRLYWYRQTLGQGPEFLTYFQNEAQLEKSRLLSDRFSAERPKGSFSTLEIQRTEQGDSAMYLCASSLTGGNQPQHFGDGTRLSIL.

The chain has TRBV7-5 and TRBJ1-6; the table names TRBD1, a call not compared with the DNA. TRBV7-5 is a pseudogene segment. The CDR3 consists of 17 residues. CDR3 DNA sequence: TGTGTCAGAAGCGCCGGGACAGGGTTGATTTCTAATTCACCCCTCCACTTT. Protein product: CVRSAGTGLISNSPLHF.

V is TRBV11-2 and J is TRBJ1-1, with TRBD1 identical over 8 bases. The CDR3 has 15 amino acids. Germline V gene data show CDR1 as SGHAT and CDR2 as FQNNGV. Trimming took 1 base from V and 5 from J; bases not matched to a gene: 6. CDR3 sequence (DNA): TGTGCCAGCAGCTTAGGTGGGACAGGAAGAACTGAAGCTTTCTTT. Translation gives CASSLGGTGRTEAFF.

The chain joins TRBV4-1 to TRBJ1-1, with 7 bases aligning to TRBD1. This CDR3 is 16 amino acids long. Germline values: CDR1 MGHRA, CDR2 YSYEKL. The trim removed 1 base at V and 1 base at J, leaving 6 bases unmatched. The CDR3 sequence: CASSQGRQGTNTEAFF. The CDR3 region has the DNA TGCGCCAGCAGCCAAGGGAGACAGGGAACGAACACTGAAGCTTTCTTT.

The genes are TRBV19 and TRBJ1-5, with a possible D match to TRBD1 (6 bases). The CDR3 spans 15 residues. The ends were cut back, 2 bases at V and 4 bases at J, with 12 bases in the middle. The germline V gene encodes CDR1 LNHDA and CDR2 SQIVND (reference sequence). CDR3 loop: CASSIKGTSNQPQHF. The CDR3 coding sequence is TGTGCCAGTAGTATAAAGGGGACATCTAATCAGCCCCAGCATTTT.

The DNA for the CDR3 is TGCGCCAGCAGTCCGCCTTCCGGGACATTGAACACTGAAGCTTTCTTT. It specifies CASSPPSGTLNTEAFF. The genes are TRBV5-1 and TRBJ1-1; D is possibly TRBD1 (6 bases). With 5 bases removed from V and 0 bases from J, the gap between germline ends came to 17 bases. The CDR3 is 16 residues long. CDR1 is SGHRS, CDR2 YFSETQ, per germline.

The chain has TRBV20-1 and TRBJ2-1; TRBD2 matches at 7 bases. Germline CDR1 and CDR2: DFQATT and SNEGSKA (reference sequence). Trimming at V came to 3 bases and at J to 5 bases, leaving 10 bases not matched to a gene. This CDR3 has 15 residues. The CDR3 region is CSASSMAGVHNEQFF. The CDR3 DNA reads TGCAGTGCTAGTAGCATGGCGGGAGTACACAATGAGCAGTTCTTC.

The V call is TRBV5-1, the J call TRBJ2-3, with 10 bases matching TRBD2. The CDR3 loop spans 16 amino acids. Trimming at V came to 4 bases and at J to 2 bases, leaving 7 bases not matched to a gene. The germline V gene has CDR1 SGHRS and CDR2 YFSETQ. The CDR3, as DNA: TGCGCCAGCAGCCTATCACTAGCGGGGAACACAGATACGCAGTATTTT. Protein: CASSLSLAGNTDTQYF. The complete variable domain, with remaining parts taken from reference TRBV5-1 and TRBJ2-3, reads KAGVTQTPRYLIKTRGQQVTLSCSPISGHRSVSWYQQTPGQGLQFLFEYFSETQRNKGNFPGRFSGRQFSNSRSEMNVSTLELGDSALYLCASSLSLAGNTDTQYFGPGTRLTVL.

This chain joins TRBV2 and TRBJ1-2; maybe TRBD1 (5 bases). Trimming removed 5 bases at V and 2 bases at J, with 12 bases between. CDR1 is SNHLY and CDR2 is FYNNEI in the germline V gene. This CDR3 comprises 14 residues. The CDR3 reads CASSRPTVNYGYTF. The CDR3 DNA reads TGTGCCAGCAGTAGGCCGACAGTCAACTATGGCTACACCTTC.